This T cell receptor beta chain was recovered during a study of graft-versus-host responses after intestinal transplantation. The overall study: Grafts were multivisceral, liver-intestinal, or isolated intestinal.

Turning to this clone: The antigen remains undetermined.

Clones were read by immunoSEQ multiplex PCR, and TCRdb kept only the in-frame ones, dropping some. This sample has approximately 86,000 clones, with 91% found just once. The CDR3 is 11 amino acids. The J segment lost 2 bases and the V segment lost 9 bases, leaving 1 base of the junction unmatched. Germline CDR1 reads SSHAT; CDR2 reads FNYEAQ (reference sequence). The rearrangement joins TRBV7-7 to TRBJ2-7; 7 bases align to TRBD1. Sequencing was performed on unstimulated CD4+ T cells sorted from spleen or lymph node cells, taken before intestinal transplant. This TCR derives from a human donor who received an intestinal transplant. This CDR3 is CARDRTYEQYF. Here the CDR3 DNA reads TGTGCCAGGGACAGGACCTACGAGCAGTACTTC.